The 2 T cell receptor beta chains given below trace back to one sample, sequenced in a study of shared clonotypes between healthy human individuals. Naive CD8 cells were CD45RO-negative, positively selected for CCR7, excluding terminally differentiated effector memory CD45RA+ cells. Sequencing used immunoSEQ multiplex PCR; TCRdb keeps in-frame clones, though not all of them. The table lists about 2.1 million clones, roughly 95% of them singletons. The sequencing input was naive CD8+ T cells from PBMCs. These receptors all come from a man between 18 and 29 years old in good health. Some clones in this sample may be carry-over from other donors' samples.

The chain has TRBV11-1 and TRBJ1-1; no definite D call. The CDR3 is 15 residues long. CDR1 is SGHAT, CDR2 FQDESV, per germline (reference sequence). V lost 1 base, J lost 8 bases, and 17 bases lay in between. CDR3 sequence (DNA): TGTGCCAGCAGCTTAGATGCCGTCGGGCGTACCGAAGCTTTCTTT. Translation gives CASSLDAVGRTEAFF.

As to this clone: Relative to the germline gene, one junction end is altered; a read error may explain this. The V call is TRBV10-3, the J call TRBJ2-1; TRBD2 agrees at 15 bases. The CDR3 has 17 residues. CDR1 ENHRY and CDR2 SYGVKD come from the germline V gene. CDR3 amino acids: CAISEGGLAGGSWEQFF. The DNA of the CDR3 is TGCGCCATCAGTGAGGGGGGACTAGCGGGAGGCTCTTGGGAGCAGTTCTTC.